This TCR beta chain was identified in a study of regulatory T cells in long-lasting Graves disease. Study results and limitations: Because few samples were included, accuracy may have been lower. Lower TCR diversity was seen in persistent Graves' patients than in newly diagnosed ones. TRBV28, TRBJ1-2 and TRBJ2-5 were segments that persistent disease favored.

In this sample, this clonotype turned up many times. What it binds is not known. Described time point: newly diagnosed GD, antithyroid drugs for less than 3 months. With RNA extracted from PBMCs as input, the TCR library was made. Assembly of TCR beta libraries relied on iRepertoire HTBI primers together with Arm-PCR of CDR3 regions. TCRdb used MiXCR to reprocess the multiplex PCR reads, holding one entry per CDR3 protein. The table has around 400,000 distinct CDR3 sequences, about a sixth seen once; the top ten hold 20% to 25%. V was trimmed by 5 bases and J by 6 bases, leaving 23 bases between them. Germline V gene data show CDR1 as SGHTA and CDR2 as FQGNSA. The CDR3 has 17 amino acids.

This TCR was recovered from a female donor with Graves disease. This rearrangement joins TRBV7-2 to TRBJ2-1, with D tentatively TRBD1 (5 bases). The sample here was peripheral blood mononuclear cells (PBMCs), taken at new diagnosis, from a patient treated with antithyroid drugs. The CDR3 region is CASSQGVETLGRNEQFF. The CDR3 nucleotides are TGTGCCAGCAGCCAAGGGGTCGAGACTCTCGGACGCAATGAGCAGTTCTTC. Based on the CDR3 plus reference TRBV7-2 and TRBJ2-1, the full variable domain is GAGVSQSPSNKVTEKGKDVELRCDPISGHTALYWYRQSLGQGLEFLIYFQGNSAPDKSGLPSDRFSAERTGGSVSTLTIQRTQQEDSAVYLCASSQGVETLGRNEQFFGPGTRLTVL.